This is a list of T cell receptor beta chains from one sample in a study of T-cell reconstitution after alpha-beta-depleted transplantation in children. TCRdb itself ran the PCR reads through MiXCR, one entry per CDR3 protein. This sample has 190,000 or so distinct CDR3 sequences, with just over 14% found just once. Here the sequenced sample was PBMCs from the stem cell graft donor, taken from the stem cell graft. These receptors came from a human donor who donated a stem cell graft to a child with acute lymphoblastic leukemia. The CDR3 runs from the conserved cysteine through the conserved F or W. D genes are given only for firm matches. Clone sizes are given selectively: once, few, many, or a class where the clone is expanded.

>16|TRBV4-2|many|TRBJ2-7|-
TGTGCCAGCAGCCAAACGCGGGACACGTTAACCTACGAGCAGTACTTC
CASSQTRDTLTYEQYF
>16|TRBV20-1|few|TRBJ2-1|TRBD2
TGCAGTGCCCAGGGACTAGCGGGCAATTTCAACAATGAGCAGTTCTTC
CSAQGLAGNFNNEQFF
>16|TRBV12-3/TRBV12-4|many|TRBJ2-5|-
TGTGCCAGCACTGGTTTTGGGTCAGAGTCCCAAGAGACCCAGTACTTC
CASTGFGSESQETQYF
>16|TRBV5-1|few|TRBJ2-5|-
TGCGCCAGCAGCTTGTTTTTGGCGGAGGGGTCGGAGACCCAGTACTTC
CASSLFLAEGSETQYF
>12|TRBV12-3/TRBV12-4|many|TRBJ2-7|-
TGTGCCAGCAGTTTGGGCTTCTACGAGCAGTACTTC
CASSLGFYEQYF
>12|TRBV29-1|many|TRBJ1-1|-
TGCAGCGTTGAAGGGGGGGGCACTGAAGCTTTCTTT
CSVEGGGTEAFF
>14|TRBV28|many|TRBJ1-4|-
TGTGCCAGCAGCCCCGGTGAGAATAATGAAAAACTGTTTTTT
CASSPGENNEKLFF
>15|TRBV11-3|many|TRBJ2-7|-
TGTGCCAGCAGCTTAGCCCAGGACAGTATCTACGAGCAGTACTTC
CASSLAQDSIYEQYF
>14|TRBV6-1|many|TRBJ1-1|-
TGTGCCAGCAGCGATGGGAATCGGAACACTGAAGCTTTCTTT
CASSDGNRNTEAFF
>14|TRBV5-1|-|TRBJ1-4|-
TGCGCCAGCAGCTTAGGGGGGGAGAATGAAAAACTGTTTTTT
CASSLGGENEKLFF
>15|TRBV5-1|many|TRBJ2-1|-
TGCGCCAGCAGCCACCGGGCCCAAAGGGGGGATGAGCAGTTCTTC
CASSHRAQRGDEQFF
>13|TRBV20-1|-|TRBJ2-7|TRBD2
TGCAGTGCTAGAGATCGACTAGCGGGCGAGCAGTACTTC
CSARDRLAGEQYF
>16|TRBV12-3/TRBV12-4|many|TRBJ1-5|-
TGTGCCAGCAGTTTATGGGGTTCTGCCGGGGATCAGCCCCAGCATTTT
CASSLWGSAGDQPQHF
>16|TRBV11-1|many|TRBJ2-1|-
TGTGCCAGCAGCTTAGGAGGCGGGGCGTTTTACAATGAGCAGTTCTTC
CASSLGGGAFYNEQFF
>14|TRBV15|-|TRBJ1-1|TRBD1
TGTGCCACCAGCAGACGGACAGGGTCCACTGAAGCTTTCTTT
CATSRRTGSTEAFF
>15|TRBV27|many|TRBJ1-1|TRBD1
TGTGCCAGCAGTTCCGGGACAGGGACGAACACTGAAGCTTTCTTT
CASSSGTGTNTEAFF
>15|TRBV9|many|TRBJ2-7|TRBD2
TGTGCCAGCAGCGTAGGGGCGGGAGGGCCCGGCGAGCAGTACTTC
CASSVGAGGPGEQYF
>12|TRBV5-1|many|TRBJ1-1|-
TGCGCCAGCAGCCTACAGGACACTGAAGCTTTCTTT
CASSLQDTEAFF
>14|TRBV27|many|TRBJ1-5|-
TGTGCCAGCAGCCTTACGTCGTCGAATCAGCCCCAGCATTTT
CASSLTSSNQPQHF
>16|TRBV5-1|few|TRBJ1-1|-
TGCGCCAGCAGCTCCTGGCTCGGACAGAAGAACACTGAAGCTTTCTTT
CASSSWLGQKNTEAFF
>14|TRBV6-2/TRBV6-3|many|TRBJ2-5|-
TGTGCCAGCAGCCGACCTAACGTTCAAGAGACCCAGTACTTC
CASSRPNVQETQYF
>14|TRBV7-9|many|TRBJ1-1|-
TGTGCCAGCAGCTTTGGACAGTTGAACACTGAAGCTTTCTTT
CASSFGQLNTEAFF
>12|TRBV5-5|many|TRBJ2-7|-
TGTGCCAGCAGCGAACACCTCTACGAGCAGTACTTC
CASSEHLYEQYF
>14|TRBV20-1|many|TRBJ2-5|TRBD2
TGCAGTGCCCTCAGGTGGGAGGGCCAAGAGACCCAGTACTTC
CSALRWEGQETQYF
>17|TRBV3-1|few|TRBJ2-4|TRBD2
TGTGCCAGCAGCCCGGGGCCTCCTGGGACTATCGGAAACAGTCAGTACTTC
CASSPGPPGTIGNSQYF
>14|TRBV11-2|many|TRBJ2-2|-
TGTGCCAGCAGCTCTAGTACGGGGACCGGGGAGCTGTTTTTT
CASSSSTGTGELFF
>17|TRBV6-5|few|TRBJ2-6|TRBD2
TGTGCCAGCAGTTCTACTAGCGGGAGTACCGGGGCCAACGGCCTGACTTTC
CASSSTSGSTGANGLTF
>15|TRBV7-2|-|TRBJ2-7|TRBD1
TGTGCCAGCAGCTTTGGGGCAGGGGGCTCGTACGAGCAGTACTTC
CASSFGAGGSYEQYF
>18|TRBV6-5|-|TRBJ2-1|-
TGTGCCAGCAGTTTCGCCTGGGACCGCAGCCTGACAAACAATGAGCAGTTCTTC
CASSFAWDRSLTNNEQFF
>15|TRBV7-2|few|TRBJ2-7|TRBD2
TGTGCCAGCAGCACTAGCGGGAGGGCCTTCTACGAGCAGTACTTC
CASSTSGRAFYEQYF
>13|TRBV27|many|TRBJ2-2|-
TGTGCCAGCTTGGGACCTCCGGCCGGGGAGCTGTTTTTT
CASLGPPAGELFF
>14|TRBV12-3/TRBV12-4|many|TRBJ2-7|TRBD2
TGTGCCAGCAGTTCCACTAGCGGGAGTAACGAGCAGTACTTC
CASSSTSGSNEQYF
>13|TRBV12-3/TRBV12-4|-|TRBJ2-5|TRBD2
TGTGCCAGCACCCTAGCGGGAGTAGAGACCCAGTACTTC
CASTLAGVETQYF
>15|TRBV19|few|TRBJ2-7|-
TGTGCCAGCAAAATCACAGGTCCGGGATCCTACGAGCAGTACTTC
CASKITGPGSYEQYF
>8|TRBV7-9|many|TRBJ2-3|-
TGTGCCAGCGGGGGGCAGTATTTT
CASGGQYF
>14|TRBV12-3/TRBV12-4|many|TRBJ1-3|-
TGTGCCAGCAGTTTCGGGCCGTTCGGAAACACCATATATTTT
CASSFGPFGNTIYF
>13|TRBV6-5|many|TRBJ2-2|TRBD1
TGCGCGAGCCGGGACAGGGGCGGCGGGGAGCTGTTTTTT
CASRDRGGGELFF
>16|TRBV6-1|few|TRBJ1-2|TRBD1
TGTGCCAGCAGTCGGACCCGGGACAGCGTTAACTATGGCTACACCTTC
CASSRTRDSVNYGYTF
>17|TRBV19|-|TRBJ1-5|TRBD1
TGTGCCAGTAGCCTCCGGACAGGGGAGTATTGGAATCAGCCCCAGCATTTT
CASSLRTGEYWNQPQHF
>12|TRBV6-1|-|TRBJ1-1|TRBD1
TGTGCCAGCAGCAGACAGGGATTTGAAGCTTTCTTT
CASSRQGFEAFF